This TCR beta chain was captured in a study of cytomegalovirus exposure and HLA in healthy donors (TCRdb year 2017). In terms of the full investigation: An earlier analysis of about 530 of the donors reported 276 Gb of sequence data and around 110 million unique TCR beta sequences obtained from some 170 million T cells. About 320 gigabases of sequencing data and some 85 million unique TCR sequences were included in an early release covering around 600 HLA-typed donors. The genetic ancestry cluster associated with self-reported Caucasian donors included 65% to 90% of the roughly 390 genotyped donors. The study aimed to test whether signatures of past pathogen exposure could be identified by cataloging public T cell receptors. Using immunosequencing, the study profiled T cell repertoires from 500 to 800 subjects and related those repertoires to cytomegalovirus serostatus. A separate validation cohort of 100 to 150 different subjects was used in addition to the 666-subject first cohort. High-throughput TCR immunosequencing, statistical association of individual TCRs with disease status, and machine learning were combined to predict cytomegalovirus infection status. A later analysis re-examined previously published TCR beta repertoires from roughly 650 donors and added high-resolution HLA genotyping to investigate patterns of TCR occurrence. Rather than using new phenotypic data, the later analysis identified candidate immune exposures from TCR beta sequences and from how often those sequences occurred across donors. To decide whether each TCR beta V gene segment behaved as functional or pseudogenic, an earlier analysis of several hundred of the donors relied on high-throughput TCR beta sequencing. Donor age, sex, ethnicity and CMV serostatus were collected together with the repertoire data. A later genetic analysis took genome-wide SNP genotypes for about three fifths of the roughly 700 donors and used that subset as a discovery cohort. Every repertoire in the discovery cohort had been generated on one and the same sequencing platform. Class I and class II HLA loci were covered by the typing at four-digit resolution. The number of donors typed differed by locus, with roughly 620-630 for A, B, C, DRB1 and DQB1, 522 for DQA1, some 570 for DPA1, and 472 for DPB1. Roughly 5 DR-DQ haplotypes were treated as single units for association and clustering because of strong linkage in the cohort. Among some 400 genotyped donors of the cohort, an average of around 220,000 unique TCR beta nucleotide sequences was sequenced per donor, of which 15% to 20% were non-productive. Study-wide conclusions, independent of this receptor: Some IMGT-functional V segments, including TRBV6-2 and TRBV6-3, could not be told apart with the 87-base-pair reads, so those segments were excluded. HLA typing was unavailable for some donors at each locus, so association tests used only the typed subset. According to the authors, the approach could potentially be generalized to other disease states and immunological phenotypes. In a later analysis, HLA-associated TCR beta chains showed more clonal expansion and lower generation probabilities than non-associated chains that were equally common. An association between a missense DCLRE1C variant and V-gene and J-gene trimming of TCR beta chains was found in a later genetic analysis and replicated in an independent cohort. A later analysis found that TCR association rates varied across HLA loci, with DRB1 alleles showing the most associated TCRs and HLA-C alleles the fewest. The only immune exposure information available for the cohort was CMV serostatus. The classifier was reported to diagnose cytomegalovirus status with high specificity and sensitivity in both the original cohort and the validation cohort. This cohort had only TCR beta chains sequenced, and the lack of alpha or paired-chain data limited which features could be detected. Linkage disequilibrium might explain the correlated functional status among segregating V segments, but an unknown experimental factor could not be ruled out. Several of the top co-occurrence clusters appeared to be linked to parvovirus B19, influenza, CMV and Epstein-Barr virus, according to a later analysis. Because counts were too low, some 17 rarely observed V segments, including chromosome 9 orphons, were excluded from the earlier analysis of around 640 of the donors. While some public TCRs were present in many individuals, most TCR sequences turned up only very rarely across donors. The sequencing pipeline was judged likely to have produced a cluster of highly shared sequence variants as a technical artifact. A later genetic analysis reported fewer N-insertions in productive TCRs among donors in an Asian-associated ancestry cluster than the approximately 670-donor mean. Presence/absence analyses assumed roughly uniform sequencing depth across donors, an assumption that may not hold. When HLA alleles, especially DR and DQ, strongly co-occurred, attributing TCR associations to individual alleles was difficult. Most CMV-associated TCR beta chains appeared to be HLA-restricted in a later analysis, and the HLA associations seemed to be driven largely by CMV exposure. A further reported finding was that TCR beta sequences accurately predicted the HLA-A and HLA-B alleles for most subjects in the first cohort. An earlier analysis of approximately 570 of the donors showed that most TCR beta V segments appeared in productive rearrangements either about 90% or about 30% of the time, which broadly matched IMGT annotations. A few of the identified cytomegalovirus-associated TCR beta chains were confirmed in vitro to be specific for cytomegalovirus antigens. A later analysis associated about 17,000 TCR beta sequences with specific HLA alleles at a false discovery rate of 0.05. In the study, approximately 160 TCR beta chains were listed as associated with cytomegalovirus.

The cohort was made up of roughly 670 healthy bone marrow donors. All cohort members were sampled while nominally healthy, although unrecorded immune exposures were likely present. The donor was CMV seropositive and was included in the group of 250 to 300 seropositive cohort members. A peripheral blood sample was collected from each donor, and TCR beta sequencing was performed on peripheral blood mononuclear cells. Genomic DNA extraction from the blood cell samples was performed with the Qiagen DNeasy Blood Extraction Kit. This clone showed up just once. Its antigen is unknown. No base quality values were provided; no much bigger clone lies one nucleotide off. Preparation of the library involved the immunoSEQ multiplex PCR assay. For the multiplex PCR, a mixture combining 60 forward primers for TCR Vbeta segments and 13 reverse primers for TCR Jbeta segments was used. The CDR3 region of rearranged TCR beta genes was amplified from genomic DNA by a multiplex PCR assay. On the Illumina HiSeq System, the amplified TCR beta libraries were sequenced as 87-base-pair reads. In the source study's methods: Across the roughly 670 repertoires, a later analysis counted some 81 million unique TCR beta chains, some 11 million of which were shared by at least two donors. A nearest-neighbor algorithm error-corrected the raw reads and collapsed the reads into unique sequences, merging closely related sequences to remove PCR and sequencing errors. Alignment of CDR3 sequences to IMGT reference sequences was used to assign V, D and J gene segments. For a sequence to be retained, a match of at least six nucleotides to both a V gene segment and a J gene segment was required. A rearrangement counted as productive if the CDR3 had no stop codons and remained in frame with V and J, and every other rearrangement counted as non-productive. CDR3 was defined by IMGT convention, running from the second conserved V-encoded cysteine to the conserved J-encoded phenylalanine. In an earlier analysis of 587 of the donors, sequences lacking an unambiguous match to a single V gene segment were excluded. An earlier analysis of fewer than 650 of the donors classified V segments as functional when productive rearrangements were above 56.7% and as segregating when the standard deviation between donors was above 5%. To diagnose cytomegalovirus status from the catalog of TCR beta chain sequences, a statistical classification framework was built. In a later analysis, TCR nucleotide sequences were compared against IMGT/GENE-DB human TR gene sequences so that V and J genes could be assigned. The TCRdist pipeline was used in a later analysis to assign CDR3 sequences and most-parsimonious VDJ recombination scenarios. In a later analysis, each TCR beta chain was defined by its CDR3 amino acid sequence together with its V-gene family, and reads lacking a unique V-gene family were excluded. To address suspected cross-contamination and a sequencing artifact, a later analysis removed 592 highly shared, low-generation-probability nucleotide sequences. In a later analysis, a clonal expansion index for each public chain was calculated from normalized within-repertoire ranks of inferred template counts. In a later analysis, generation probabilities were computed with a VDJ recombination model fitted to out-of-frame rearrangements, and the resulting probabilities were checked against IGoR. In a later analysis, TCR-TCR, TCR-HLA and TCR-CMV co-occurrence was scored with hypergeometric tests, and a repertoire-size bias correction was applied to TCR pairs. A later analysis estimated false discovery rates by permuting HLA or CMV assignments 20 times. In a later analysis, co-occurring TCRs were grouped using DBSCAN, with TCRdist sequence similarity added in when clustering inside HLA-allele-positive subsets. Co-occurrence clustering excluded repertoires with fewer than 30,000 or more than 120,000 public chains, plus five with anomalous nucleotide sharing. TCRdb retrieved this table from immuneACCESS and kept in-frame rearrangements only. Not all clones are present; in checked studies, unresolved V genes account for under half, and no reason is known for the remainder. The V and J calls and clone size were taken over from that table, and D and trimming were inferred from the DNA. The sample table lists about 110,000 clones, over 60% of them with a count of one. Over 5% of the sample goes to the ten largest clones.

The CDR3 contains 15 residues, cysteine and phenylalanine counted. Only the CDR3 part of the read is kept: 45 bases, read in frame from the first base. CDR1 and CDR2 (LNHDA, SQIVND) derive from the germline V gene (reference sequence). The junction shows trimming of 3 bases on V and 3 bases on J, plus 11 bases between the germline ends. The rearranged chain carries TRBV19 and TRBJ1-4; the D segment could be TRBD1, given 5 matching bases. Sequencing used PBMCs. The receptor was isolated from a female donor in good health and CMV-seropositive. At the DNA level, the sequence is TGTGCCAGTAGTATTCGGAGGGGCCCTAATGAAAAACTGTTTTTT. Translated, it reads CASSIRRGPNEKLFF.